One TCR beta chain is described in this entry. This sample is part of a study of blood T cell repertoires in COVID-19. Study-level information: Donors in the United States, Italy and Spain gave samples during acute or convalescent COVID-19. T cells, B-cell-depleted T cells, or PBMCs provided the cDNA or gDNA that served as material.

As originally analysed: Reference gene primer amplification in the assay estimated nucleated cell counts. The protocol was immunoSEQ multiplex PCR, while the TCRdb copy is restricted to in-frame clones and leaves out a portion. V and J calls plus clone size are reproduced from that table; the DNA served to infer D and trimming. Of 200,000 to 250,000 clones in the sample, 80% to 85% were seen once. The CDR3 contains 15 residues. Germline assignment: CDR1 SNHLY and CDR2 FYNNEI. V shed 5 bases, J shed 0 bases, and the junction held 2 bases outside the gene matches. During active infection, Seattle patients enrolled and were then monitored through disease.

This TCR was recovered from a woman in her seventies with COVID-19, enrolled during active disease. V is TRBV2 and J is TRBJ2-2, with 8 positions matching TRBD1. Sequences were obtained from peripheral blood. CDR3 nucleotide sequence: TGTGCCAGCAGTCCGGACAGGGCGAACACCGGGGAGCTGTTTTTT. This codes for CASSPDRANTGELFF.